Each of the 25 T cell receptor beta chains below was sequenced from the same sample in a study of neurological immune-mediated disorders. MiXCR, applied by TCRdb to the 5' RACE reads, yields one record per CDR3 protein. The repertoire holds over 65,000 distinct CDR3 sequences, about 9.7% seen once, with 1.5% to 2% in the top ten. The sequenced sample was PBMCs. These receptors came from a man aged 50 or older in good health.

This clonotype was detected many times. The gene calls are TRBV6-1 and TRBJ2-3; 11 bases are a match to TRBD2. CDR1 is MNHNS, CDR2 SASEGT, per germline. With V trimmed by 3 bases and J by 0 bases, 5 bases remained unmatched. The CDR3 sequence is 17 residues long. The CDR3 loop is CASSDRLAGSSTDTQYF. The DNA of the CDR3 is TGTGCCAGCAGTGACCGACTAGCGGGGTCCAGCACAGATACGCAGTATTTT.

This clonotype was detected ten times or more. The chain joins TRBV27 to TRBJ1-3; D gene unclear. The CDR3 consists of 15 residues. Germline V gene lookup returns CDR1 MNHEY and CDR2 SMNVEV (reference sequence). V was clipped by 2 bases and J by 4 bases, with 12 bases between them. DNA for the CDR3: TGTGCCAGCAGTTTACTGGGAGTTGGAGGAAACACCATATATTTT. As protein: CASSLLGVGGNTIYF.

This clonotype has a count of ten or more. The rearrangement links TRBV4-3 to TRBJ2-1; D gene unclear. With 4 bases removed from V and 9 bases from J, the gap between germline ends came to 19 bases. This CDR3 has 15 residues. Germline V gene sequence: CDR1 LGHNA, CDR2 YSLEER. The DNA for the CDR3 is TGCGCCAGCAGCCCTAAATCGGGCAGGTTGGGTGAGCAGTTCTTC. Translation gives CASSPKSGRLGEQFF.

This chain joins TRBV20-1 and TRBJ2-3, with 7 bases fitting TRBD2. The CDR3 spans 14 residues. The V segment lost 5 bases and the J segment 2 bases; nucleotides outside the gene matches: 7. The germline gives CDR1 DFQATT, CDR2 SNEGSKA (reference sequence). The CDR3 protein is CSARVGGVTDTQYF. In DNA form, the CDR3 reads TGCAGTGCTCGCGTGGGAGGGGTCACAGATACGCAGTATTTT.

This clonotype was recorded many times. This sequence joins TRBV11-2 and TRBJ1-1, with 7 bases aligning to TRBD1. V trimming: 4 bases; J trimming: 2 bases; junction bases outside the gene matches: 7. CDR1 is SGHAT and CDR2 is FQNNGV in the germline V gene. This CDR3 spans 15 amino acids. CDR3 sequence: CASSSINRGNTEAFF. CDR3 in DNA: TGTGCCAGCAGCTCCATAAACAGGGGAAACACTGAAGCTTTCTTT.

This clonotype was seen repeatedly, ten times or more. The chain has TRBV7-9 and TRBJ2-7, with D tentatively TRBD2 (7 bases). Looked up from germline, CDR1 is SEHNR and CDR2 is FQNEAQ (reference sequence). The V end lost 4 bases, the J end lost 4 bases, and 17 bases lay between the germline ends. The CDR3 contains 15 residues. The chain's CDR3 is CASSWGGTLVYEQYF. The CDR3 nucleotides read TGTGCCAGCAGCTGGGGGGGGACATTGGTGTACGAGCAGTACTTC.

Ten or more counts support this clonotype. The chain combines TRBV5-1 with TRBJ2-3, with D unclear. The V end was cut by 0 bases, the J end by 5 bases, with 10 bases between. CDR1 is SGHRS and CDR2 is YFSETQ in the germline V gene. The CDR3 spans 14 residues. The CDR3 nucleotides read TGCGCCAGCAGCTTGGATTCTGGAGAAGATACGCAGTATTTT. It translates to CASSLDSGEDTQYF.

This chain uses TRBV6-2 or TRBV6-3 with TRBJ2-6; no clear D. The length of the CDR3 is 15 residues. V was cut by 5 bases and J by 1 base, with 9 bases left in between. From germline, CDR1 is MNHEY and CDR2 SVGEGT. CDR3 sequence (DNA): TGTGCCAGCAGTCCCCAGGTATCTGGGGCCAACGTCCTGACTTTC. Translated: CASSPQVSGANVLTF.

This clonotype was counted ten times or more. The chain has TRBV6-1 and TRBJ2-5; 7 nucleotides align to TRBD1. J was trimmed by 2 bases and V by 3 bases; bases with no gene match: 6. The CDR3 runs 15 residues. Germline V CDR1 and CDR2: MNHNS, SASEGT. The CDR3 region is CASSETGTAQETQYF. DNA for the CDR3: TGTGCCAGCAGTGAGACAGGGACGGCACAAGAGACCCAGTACTTC.

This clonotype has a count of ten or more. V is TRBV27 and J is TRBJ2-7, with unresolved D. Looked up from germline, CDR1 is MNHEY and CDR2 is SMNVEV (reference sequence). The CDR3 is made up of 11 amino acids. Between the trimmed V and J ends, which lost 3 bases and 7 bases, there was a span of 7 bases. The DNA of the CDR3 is TGTGCCAGCAGTTTCGGAAGGGAGCAGTACTTC. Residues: CASSFGREQYF.

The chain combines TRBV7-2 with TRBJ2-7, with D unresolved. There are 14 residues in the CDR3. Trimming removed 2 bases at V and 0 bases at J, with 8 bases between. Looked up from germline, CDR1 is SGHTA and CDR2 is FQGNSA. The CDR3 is CASSLHDNSYEQYF. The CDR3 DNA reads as TGTGCCAGCAGCTTACACGACAACTCCTACGAGCAGTACTTC. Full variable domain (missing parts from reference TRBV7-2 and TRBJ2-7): GAGVSQSPSNKVTEKGKDVELRCDPISGHTALYWYRQSLGQGLEFLIYFQGNSAPDKSGLPSDRFSAERTGGSVSTLTIQRTQQEDSAVYLCASSLHDNSYEQYFGPGTRLTVT.

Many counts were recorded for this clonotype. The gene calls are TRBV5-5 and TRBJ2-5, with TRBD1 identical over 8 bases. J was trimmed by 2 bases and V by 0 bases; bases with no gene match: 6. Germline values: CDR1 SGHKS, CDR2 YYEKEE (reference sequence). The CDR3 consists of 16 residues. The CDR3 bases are TGTGCCAGCAGCTTGGGGACAGGGAAGGTTCAAGAGACCCAGTACTTC. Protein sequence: CASSLGTGKVQETQYF.

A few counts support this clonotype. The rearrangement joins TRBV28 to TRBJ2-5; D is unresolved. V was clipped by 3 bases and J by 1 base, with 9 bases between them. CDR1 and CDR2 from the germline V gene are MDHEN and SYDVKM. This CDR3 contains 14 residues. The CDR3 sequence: CASSLGYGQETQYF. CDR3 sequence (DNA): TGTGCCAGCAGTTTGGGGTACGGCCAAGAGACCCAGTACTTC.

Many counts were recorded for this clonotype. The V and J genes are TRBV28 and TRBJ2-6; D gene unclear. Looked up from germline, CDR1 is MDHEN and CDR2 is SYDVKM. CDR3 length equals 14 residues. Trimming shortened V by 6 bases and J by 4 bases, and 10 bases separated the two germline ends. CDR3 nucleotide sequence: TGTGCCAGCAGGACCCCTCGAGGGGCCAACGTCCTGACTTTC. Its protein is CASRTPRGANVLTF.

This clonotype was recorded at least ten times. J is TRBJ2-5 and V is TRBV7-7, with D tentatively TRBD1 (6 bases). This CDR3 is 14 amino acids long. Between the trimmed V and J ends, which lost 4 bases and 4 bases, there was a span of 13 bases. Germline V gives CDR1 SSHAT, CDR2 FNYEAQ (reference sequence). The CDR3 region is CASSSDRNVETQYF. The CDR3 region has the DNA TGTGCCAGCAGCTCCGACAGGAACGTAGAGACCCAGTACTTC.

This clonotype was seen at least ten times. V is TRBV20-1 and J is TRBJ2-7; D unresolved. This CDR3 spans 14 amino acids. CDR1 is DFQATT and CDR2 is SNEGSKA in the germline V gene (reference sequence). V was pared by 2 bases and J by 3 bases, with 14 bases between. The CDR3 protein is CSARIGLRNYEQYF. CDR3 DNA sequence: TGCAGTGCTAGAATCGGCTTGCGAAACTACGAGCAGTACTTC.

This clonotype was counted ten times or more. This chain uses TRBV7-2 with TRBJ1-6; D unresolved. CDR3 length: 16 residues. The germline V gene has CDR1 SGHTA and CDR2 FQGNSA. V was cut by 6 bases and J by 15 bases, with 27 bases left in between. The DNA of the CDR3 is TGTGCCAGCAGTTTACCCCTGACCGGGCCGACCGCCCGCCTCCACTTT. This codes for CASSLPLTGPTARLHF. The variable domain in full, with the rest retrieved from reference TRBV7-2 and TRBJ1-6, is GAGVSQSPSNKVTEKGKDVELRCDPISGHTALYWYRQSLGQGLEFLIYFQGNSAPDKSGLPSDRFSAERTGGSVSTLTIQRTQQEDSAVYLCASSLPLTGPTARLHFGNGTRLTVT.

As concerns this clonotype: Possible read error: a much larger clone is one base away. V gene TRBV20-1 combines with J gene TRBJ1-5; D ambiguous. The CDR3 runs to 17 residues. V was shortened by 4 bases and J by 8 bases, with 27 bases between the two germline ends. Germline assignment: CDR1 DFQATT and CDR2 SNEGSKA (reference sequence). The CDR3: CSAIGGQYPGSREPQHF. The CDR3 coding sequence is TGCAGTGCTATCGGTGGGCAATATCCCGGGTCGAGAGAGCCCCAGCATTTT.

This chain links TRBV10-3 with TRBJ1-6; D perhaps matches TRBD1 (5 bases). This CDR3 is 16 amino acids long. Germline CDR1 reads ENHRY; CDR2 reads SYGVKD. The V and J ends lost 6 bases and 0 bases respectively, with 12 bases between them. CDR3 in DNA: TGTGCCATCAGGGGGACGGCGAGCTCCTATAATTCACCCCTCCACTTT. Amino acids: CAIRGTASSYNSPLHF.

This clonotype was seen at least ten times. CDR3 bases: TGTGCCAGCAGTTACTCACGGACAGCCGGCGGGGAGCTGTTTTTT. This codes for CASSYSRTAGGELFF. The rearrangement joins TRBV6-6 to TRBJ2-2, with D tentatively TRBD1 (6 bases). CDR1 is MNHNY, CDR2 SVGAGI, per germline (reference sequence). CDR3 length equals 15 residues. V dropped 0 bases and J dropped 7 bases, with 12 bases sitting between them.

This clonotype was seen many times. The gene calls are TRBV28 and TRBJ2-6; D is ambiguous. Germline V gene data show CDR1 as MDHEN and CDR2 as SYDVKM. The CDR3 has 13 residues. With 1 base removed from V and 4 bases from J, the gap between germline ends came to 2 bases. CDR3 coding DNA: TGTGCCAGCAGTTTATCCGGGGCCAACGTCCTGACTTTC. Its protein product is CASSLSGANVLTF.

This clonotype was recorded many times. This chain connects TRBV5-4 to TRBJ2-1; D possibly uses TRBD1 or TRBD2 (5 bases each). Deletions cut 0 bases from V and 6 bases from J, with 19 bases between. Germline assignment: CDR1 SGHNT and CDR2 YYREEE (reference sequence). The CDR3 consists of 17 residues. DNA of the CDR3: TGTGCCAGCAGCTTGGCCTCGACTCGTGGGGCGGGCAATGAGCAGTTCTTC. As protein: CASSLASTRGAGNEQFF. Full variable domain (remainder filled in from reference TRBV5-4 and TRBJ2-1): ETGVTQSPTHLIKTRGQQVTLRCSSQSGHNTVSWYQQALGQGPQFIFQYYREEENGRGNFPPRFSGLQFPNYSSELNVNALELDDSALYLCASSLASTRGAGNEQFFGPGTRLTVL.

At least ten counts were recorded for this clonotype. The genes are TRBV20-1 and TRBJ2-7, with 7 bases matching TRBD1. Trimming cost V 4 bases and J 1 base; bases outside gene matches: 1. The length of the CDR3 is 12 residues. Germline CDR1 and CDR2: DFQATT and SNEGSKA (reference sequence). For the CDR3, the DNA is TGCAGTGCTATGGACAGGTCCTACGAGCAGTACTTC. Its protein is CSAMDRSYEQYF.

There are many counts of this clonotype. CDR3 nucleotides: TGTGCCAGCAGAGAGACTAGCGGGGCGAGGTTACAGTTCTTC. Translated, it gives CASRETSGARLQFF. This rearrangement joins TRBV7-2 to TRBJ2-1, with 11 bases identical to TRBD2. The CDR3 has 14 residues. Germline CDR1 is SGHTA and CDR2 is FQGNSA. V lost 6 bases to trimming and J lost 13 bases; unmatched junction nucleotides: 11.

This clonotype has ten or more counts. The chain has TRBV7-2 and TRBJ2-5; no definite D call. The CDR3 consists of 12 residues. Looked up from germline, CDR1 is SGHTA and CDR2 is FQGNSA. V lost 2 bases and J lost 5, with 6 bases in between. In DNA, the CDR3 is TGTGCCAGCAGCTTATTTGGCGAGACCCAGTACTTC. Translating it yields CASSLFGETQYF.